These 23 T cell receptor beta chains originate from one sample sequenced in a study of control samples from healthy donors and cancer patients. The repertoire was sequenced with immunoSEQ multiplex PCR; TCRdb's copy has only in-frame clones and lacks some. In the table there are around 92,000 clones, almost 85% of which are singletons. Sequencing used blood. The receptors originated from a man aged 55-75 years in good health.

This clone was detected once. V is TRBV10-3 and J is TRBJ2-1, with 8 bases identical to TRBD1. The J segment lost 1 base and the V segment lost 6 bases, leaving 5 bases of the junction unmatched. The CDR3 is 15 amino acids. Germline CDR1 ENHRY, CDR2 SYGVKD. Here the CDR3 reads CAIRTGQDSYNEQFF. The CDR3 DNA is TGTGCCATCAGGACGGGACAGGATTCCTACAATGAGCAGTTCTTC.

The chain recombines TRBV28 with TRBJ2-7, with D hard to call. The CDR3 extends over 13 amino acids. Trimming left V 3 bases short and J 0 bases short, with 6 bases between. Germline V gene data show CDR1 as MDHEN and CDR2 as SYDVKM. The CDR3 here is CASSFISSYEQYF. The CDR3 nucleotides are TGTGCCAGCAGTTTCATCAGCTCCTACGAGCAGTACTTC. Supplemented by reference TRBV28 and TRBJ2-7, the full variable domain reads DVKVTQSSRYLVKRTGEKVFLECVQDMDHENMFWYRQDPGLGLRLIYFSYDVKMKEKGDIPEGYSVSREKKERFSLILESASTNQTSMYLCASSFISSYEQYFGPGTRLTVT.

V and J are TRBV15 and TRBJ2-7; 10 nucleotides match TRBD2. There are 14 residues in the CDR3. J was trimmed by 0 bases and V by 6 bases; bases with no gene match: 2. Germline V gene lookup returns CDR1 LNHNV and CDR2 YYDKDF (reference sequence). CDR3 in DNA: TGTGCCACCAGGGCTAGCGGGGGCTCCTACGAGCAGTACTTC. Protein product: CATRASGGSYEQYF.

This rearrangement joins TRBV19 to TRBJ1-1; D is possibly TRBD1 (6 bases). CDR1 is LNHDA, CDR2 SQIVND, per germline (reference sequence). The CDR3 sequence is 13 residues long. The V end was cut by 3 bases, the J end by 5 bases, with 10 bases between. The CDR3 nucleotides are TGTGCCAGTAGTATCGGGGGGCAAACTGAAGCTTTCTTT. This translates into CASSIGGQTEAFF.

The rearrangement links TRBV30 to TRBJ1-5; no definite D call. The germline V gene has CDR1 GTSNPN and CDR2 SVGIG (reference sequence). With 1 base removed from V and 3 bases from J, the gap between germline ends came to 7 bases. The CDR3 totals 13 residues. The CDR3 protein is CAWSDGFNQPQHF. CDR3 sequence (DNA): TGTGCCTGGAGTGACGGATTCAATCAGCCCCAGCATTTT.

The CDR3 here is CASSESTNPRGSHQPQHF. CDR3 nucleotide sequence: TGTGCCAGCAGTGAATCGACCAACCCACGGGGATCTCATCAGCCCCAGCATTTT. This rearrangement joins TRBV6-1 to TRBJ1-5; D ambiguous. The CDR3 is 18 amino acids. V lost 2 bases and J 5 bases, leaving 22 bases between the germline ends. Per the germline V gene, CDR1 is MNHNS and CDR2 is SASEGT.

CDR3 in DNA: TGCAGCGTTGGTTTGGCCACAACGAACACTGAAGCTTTCTTT. Encoded protein: CSVGLATTNTEAFF. The J gene is TRBJ1-1, the V gene TRBV29-1; D gene unclear. V lost 4 bases and J lost 1, with 13 bases in between. This CDR3 comprises 14 residues. The germline gives CDR1 SQVTM, CDR2 ANQGSEA.

The chain employs TRBV5-6 and TRBJ2-7; 11 bases fit TRBD1. V lost 2 bases, J lost 6 bases, and 1 base stayed unmatched. From germline, CDR1 is SGHDT and CDR2 YYEEEE. There are 13 residues in the CDR3. CDR3 coding DNA: TGTGCCAGCAGCTTCGGGACAGGGGGCGAGCAGTACTTC. Protein sequence: CASSFGTGGEQYF. Full variable domain (remainder filled in from reference TRBV5-6 and TRBJ2-7): DAGVTQSPTHLIKTRGQQVTLRCSPKSGHDTVSWYQQALGQGPQFIFQYYEEEERQRGNFPDRFSGHQFPNYSSELNVNALLLGDSALYLCASSFGTGGEQYFGPGTRLTVT.

This sequence joins TRBV7-8 and TRBJ2-5; D unclear. Trimming took off 3 bases at V and 9 bases at J, with 11 bases between the two ends. The CDR3 has 12 amino acids. Per the germline V gene, CDR1 is SGHVS and CDR2 is FQNEAQ. CDR3 DNA: TGTGCCAGCAGCTTTTTGTTCCGTTCCCAGTACTTC. Encoded protein: CASSFLFRSQYF. The full variable domain, with the rest looked up from reference TRBV7-8 and TRBJ2-5, is GAGVSQSPRYKVAKRGQDVALRCDPISGHVSLFWYQQALGQGPEFLTYFQNEAQLDKSGLPSDRFFAERPEGSVSTLKIQRTQQEDSAVYLCASSFLFRSQYFGPGTRLLVL.

The chain carries TRBV12-3 or TRBV12-4 and TRBJ2-7; D unresolved. V lost 3 bases, J lost 6 bases, and 9 bases lay in between. The CDR3 sequence is 12 residues long. This CDR3 reads CASSLVPSEQYF. The CDR3 DNA follows: TGTGCCAGCAGTTTGGTACCGAGCGAGCAGTACTTC.

The chain has TRBV24-1 and TRBJ1-5; a weak D match, TRBD1 (6 bases). V gave up 5 bases and J gave up 3 bases, with 16 bases separating them. CDR1 is KGHDR and CDR2 is SFDVKD in the germline V gene. The CDR3 sequence is 16 residues long. CDR3 sequence: CATSVGGRTDNQPQHF. CDR3 nucleotide sequence: TGTGCCACCAGTGTTGGGGGACGGACAGACAATCAGCCCCAGCATTTT.

The chain uses TRBV19 and TRBJ2-5; 7 positions agree with TRBD1. Germline V gene lookup returns CDR1 LNHDA and CDR2 SQIVND (reference sequence). The CDR3 runs 15 residues. After removal of 1 base from V and 4 bases from J, the junction contained 6 bases not matched to a gene. In DNA form, the CDR3 reads TGTGCCAGTAGTATAGTACCAGGGGGTCCAGAGACCCAGTACTTC. This gives the protein CASSIVPGGPETQYF.

This rearrangement joins TRBV7-3 to TRBJ2-1; 8 bases are shared with TRBD2. CDR1 is SGHTA, CDR2 FQGTGA, per germline. The V and J ends lost 5 bases and 8 bases, in that order; junction bases with no gene match: 11. This CDR3 has 15 residues. The CDR3 region has the DNA TGTGCCAGCAGCCCCGGGGGGGCCTGGATCGATGAGCAGTTCTTC. Its translation: CASSPGGAWIDEQFF.

The CDR3 nucleotides are TGTGCAAGTCGCTTAGTGGACCCCAGAGAGAGCATACTCGAGGAGCAGTACTTC. Translation gives CASRLVDPRESILEEQYF. The chain has TRBV12-2 and TRBJ2-7. TRBV12-2 is described as a pseudogene. The CDR3 is 18 residues long.

The chain has TRBV5-5 and TRBJ2-5; 8 bases fit TRBD1. CDR1 is SGHKS and CDR2 is YYEKEE in the germline V gene (reference sequence). The CDR3 loop spans 16 amino acids. Trimming at V came to 1 base and at J to 1 base, leaving 6 bases not matched to a gene. Here the CDR3 DNA reads TGTGCCAGCAGCTTGTTTTTGACAGGGGCCCAAGAGACCCAGTACTTC. As protein: CASSLFLTGAQETQYF.

V usage is TRBV4-2 and J usage is TRBJ1-1, with D uncertain. V lost 3 bases to trimming and J lost 1 base, with 9 bases between them. From germline, CDR1 is LGHNA and CDR2 YNFKEQ. The CDR3 loop spans 14 amino acids. The CDR3 nucleotides read TGTGCCAGCAGCCAGTCATGGGGGAACACTGAAGCTTTCTTT. Amino acids: CASSQSWGNTEAFF.

This clone came up once. The chain links TRBV18 to TRBJ2-1; D is ambiguous. With 6 bases removed from V and 4 bases from J, the gap between germline ends came to 16 bases. Per germline, CDR1 KGHSH and CDR2 LQKENI. CDR3 length: 15 amino acids. Here the CDR3 reads CASSDDKGRYNEQFF. The CDR3 DNA is TGTGCCAGCTCTGATGACAAGGGCAGGTACAATGAGCAGTTCTTC. The full variable domain, its missing parts supplied by reference TRBV18 and TRBJ2-1, is NAGVMQNPRHLVRRRGQEARLRCSPMKGHSHVYWYRQLPEEGLKFMVYLQKENIIDESGMPKERFSAEFPKEGPSILRIQQVVRGDSAAYFCASSDDKGRYNEQFFGPGTRLTVL.

V usage is TRBV9 and J usage is TRBJ2-5, with TRBD1 identical over 7 bases. This CDR3 is built from 15 residues. V lost 4 bases, J lost 3 bases, and 9 bases stayed unmatched. Germline V gene sequence: CDR1 SGDLS, CDR2 YYNGEE. CDR3 DNA sequence: TGTGCCAGCAGCACTCGGCAAGGGACAGAAGAGACCCAGTACTTC. It yields the protein CASSTRQGTEETQYF. Using reference TRBV9 and TRBJ2-5 for the parts outside the CDR3, the full variable domain is DSGVTQTPKHLITATGQRVTLRCSPRSGDLSVYWYQQSLDQGLQFLIQYYNGEERAKGNILERFSAQQFPDLHSELNLSSLELGDSALYFCASSTRQGTEETQYFGPGTRLLVL.

The chain combines TRBV6-5 with TRBJ2-1, with 12 bases aligning to TRBD2. The germline CDR1 and CDR2 sequences are MNHEY and SVGAGI. V shed 6 bases and J 9 bases; nucleotides not matched to a gene: 6. This CDR3 is 14 amino acids long. CDR3 amino acids: CASRGLAGLGEQFF. The CDR3 DNA sequence: TGTGCCAGCAGAGGACTAGCGGGATTGGGTGAGCAGTTCTTC.

This chain connects TRBV5-6 to TRBJ2-7, with D possibly matching TRBD1 (5 bases). The V and J ends lost 0 bases and 3 bases respectively, with 13 bases between them. Germline V gene data show CDR1 as SGHDT and CDR2 as YYEEEE. The CDR3 has 15 amino acids. The DNA for the CDR3 is TGTGCCAGCAGCTTGGCCGGGCAGGGTCACTACGAGCAGTACTTC. The encoded protein is CASSLAGQGHYEQYF. The full variable domain, completed using reference TRBV5-6 and TRBJ2-7, is DAGVTQSPTHLIKTRGQQVTLRCSPKSGHDTVSWYQQALGQGPQFIFQYYEEEERQRGNFPDRFSGHQFPNYSSELNVNALLLGDSALYLCASSLAGQGHYEQYFGPGTRLTVT.

This clone was seen a single time. The rearrangement links TRBV5-4 to TRBJ2-7; 7 nucleotides align to TRBD1. J was trimmed by 5 bases and V by 5 bases; bases with no gene match: 7. CDR3 size: 13 residues. Germline loops: CDR1 SGHNT, CDR2 YYREEE (reference sequence). The CDR3 DNA reads as TGTGCCAGCAGTACGACAGGGTTCCACGAGCAGTACTTC. It codes for CASSTTGFHEQYF.

This sequence joins TRBV7-9 and TRBJ1-1; D not resolved. V lost 7 bases and J lost 0, with 12 bases in between. Per germline, CDR1 SEHNR and CDR2 FQNEAQ (reference sequence). This CDR3 has 14 residues. CDR3 DNA sequence: TGTGCCAGCAAAGGGCTTTCCATGAACACTGAAGCTTTCTTT. This encodes CASKGLSMNTEAFF.

The CDR3, as DNA: TGTGCCAGCACCTCGGGGGGGCCTCAGCCCCAGCATTTT. This gives the protein CASTSGGPQPQHF. This chain uses TRBV2 with TRBJ1-5; a possible D gene is TRBD1 (6 bases). CDR3 size: 13 residues. V lost 7 bases and J lost 6, with 13 bases in between. Germline CDR1 and CDR2: SNHLY and FYNNEI.